Listed below are T cell receptor beta chains from one sample, sequenced in a study of OX40 agonist ivuxolimab in advanced cancers. Using immunoSEQ multiplex PCR, the repertoire was profiled, and TCRdb retains in-frame clones only, with some absent. The data show 68,000 or so clones, around 86% seen once. Sequencing was performed on CD4+ or CD8+ T cells sorted from blood, taken in a trial of the OX40 agonist ivuxolimab. These receptors all come from an adult with an advanced solid tumor such as melanoma, head and neck, liver or kidney cancer. CDR3s include the opening cysteine and the closing phenylalanine or tryptophan. The D gene is left open where the match is weak. The listing skips clone size in some rows; elsewhere it reads once, few, many or a size class.

j_call: TRBJ2-7
clone_size: .
d_call: .
v_call: TRBV23-1
cdr3_nt: TGCGCCAGCAGTCATGACTACGAGCAGTACTTC
cdr3_aa: CASSHDYEQYF

j_call: TRBJ2-7
clone_size: .
d_call: .
v_call: TRBV19
cdr3_nt: TGTGCCAGTAGTATAGCGGGCGAGCAGTACTTC
cdr3_aa: CASSIAGEQYF

j_call: TRBJ2-1
clone_size: .
d_call: .
v_call: TRBV6-1
cdr3_nt: TGTGCCAGCAGTGCCCTAAGCGTCGCGGGCAAACATTACAATGAGCAGTTCTTC
cdr3_aa: CASSALSVAGKHYNEQFF

j_call: TRBJ2-6
clone_size: few
d_call: .
v_call: TRBV14
cdr3_nt: TGTGCCACCCACGGACAGTCTTTCTCTGGGGCCAACGTCCTGACTTTC
cdr3_aa: CATHGQSFSGANVLTF

j_call: TRBJ2-5
clone_size: .
d_call: TRBD2
v_call: TRBV5-4
cdr3_nt: TGTGCCAGCAGCTTGGGTACTCCGGGACTAGCGGGAGAGACCCAGTACTTC
cdr3_aa: CASSLGTPGLAGETQYF

j_call: TRBJ1-2
clone_size: .
d_call: .
v_call: TRBV5-8
cdr3_nt: TGTGCCAGCAGCTTCGCTAGAGGGCTGGACTATGGCTACACCTTC
cdr3_aa: CASSFARGLDYGYTF

j_call: TRBJ2-6
clone_size: .
d_call: TRBD1
v_call: TRBV10-3
cdr3_nt: TGTGCCATCCGAGAGGACAGGGCGTTGACTGGGGCCAACGTCCTGACTTTC
cdr3_aa: CAIREDRALTGANVLTF

j_call: TRBJ2-7
clone_size: .
d_call: TRBD2
v_call: TRBV19
cdr3_nt: TGTGCCAGTAGCGGACTAGCGGGCCACTACGAGCAGTACTTC
cdr3_aa: CASSGLAGHYEQYF

j_call: TRBJ2-6
clone_size: .
d_call: TRBD2
v_call: TRBV5-1
cdr3_nt: TGCGCCAGCAGCTTGGGATTAGCGGGAGGCTCTGGGGCCAACGTCCTGACTTTC
cdr3_aa: CASSLGLAGGSGANVLTF

j_call: TRBJ1-1
clone_size: .
d_call: .
v_call: TRBV6-1
cdr3_nt: TGTGCCAGCAGTGAAGTTGGTTGGTGGGGGCTGGACACTGAAGCTTTCTTT
cdr3_aa: CASSEVGWWGLDTEAFF

j_call: TRBJ2-7
clone_size: .
d_call: TRBD1
v_call: TRBV7-8
cdr3_nt: TGTGCCAGCAGCCGAACATACAGGGGAACGCAAGAGCAGTACTTC
cdr3_aa: CASSRTYRGTQEQYF

j_call: TRBJ1-1
clone_size: .
d_call: .
v_call: TRBV11-3
cdr3_nt: TGTGCCAGCAGCTTGAGTATGAACACTGAAGCTTTCTTT
cdr3_aa: CASSLSMNTEAFF